A selection of T cell receptor beta chains follows, all from one sample in a study of cytomegalovirus exposure and HLA in healthy donors. TCRdb's table, derived via immunoSEQ multiplex PCR, lists solely in-frame clones and lacks some. The sample has approximately 260,000 clones, approximately 83% seen once. Sequenced material: PBMCs. The source of these receptors is a woman between 18 and 29 years old in good health and CMV-seronegative. The CDR3 runs from the conserved cysteine through the conserved F or W. A D gene is named only where the DNA matches it firmly. Clone size is not always given. Where it is, it says once, few, many or a class for expanded clones.

clone size	D gene	V gene	CDR3 length	J gene	CDR3 protein	CDR3 DNA
once	.	TRBV7-9	13	TRBJ1-2	CASSGRDSYGYTF	TGTGCCAGCAGTGGCCGGGACTCCTATGGCTACACCTTC
.	TRBD1	TRBV5-1	17	TRBJ1-2	CASSLRGQGAELYGYTF	TGCGCCAGCAGCTTGCGCGGACAGGGCGCAGAGTTATATGGCTACACCTTC
.	.	TRBV5-1	14	TRBJ2-7	CASSLERQTYEQYF	TGCGCCAGCAGCTTGGAGCGGCAAACCTACGAGCAGTACTTC
.	TRBD2	TRBV6-5	15	TRBJ2-1	CASTPVGTSDNEQFF	TGTGCCAGCACCCCTGTCGGGACTAGCGACAATGAGCAGTTCTTC
.	TRBD1	TRBV4-1	15	TRBJ2-7	CASSPAGQGIHEQYF	TGCGCCAGCAGCCCAGCGGGACAGGGGATCCACGAGCAGTACTTC
.	TRBD1	TRBV6-1	15	TRBJ2-5	CASSVRDRVYETQYF	TGTGCCAGCAGTGTCCGGGACAGGGTATATGAGACCCAGTACTTC
.	TRBD1	TRBV28	13	TRBJ2-5	CASSRQGGETQYF	TGTGCCAGCAGCCGACAGGGCGGGGAGACCCAGTACTTC
.	TRBD1	TRBV6-5	14	TRBJ1-6	CASRRQGSNSPLHF	TGTGCCAGCAGGCGACAGGGGTCGAATTCACCCCTCCACTTT
.	.	TRBV5-8	14	TRBJ1-5	CASSFLNTNQPQHF	TGTGCCAGCAGCTTCCTCAACACCAATCAGCCCCAGCATTTT
once	TRBD1	TRBV7-2	16	TRBJ2-7	CASSLADRVGSYEQYF	TGTGCCAGCAGCTTAGCTGACAGGGTCGGGTCCTACGAGCAGTACTTC
.	.	TRBV30	15	TRBJ1-5	CAWSVPGSSNQPQHF	TGTGCCTGGAGTGTACCGGGGTCAAGCAATCAGCCCCAGCATTTT
.	TRBD1	TRBV10-3	16	TRBJ2-2	CAISAPRTGRTGELFF	TGTGCCATCAGTGCCCCCCGGACAGGGAGGACCGGGGAGCTGTTTTTT
.	TRBD2	TRBV30	15	TRBJ2-3	CAWSVAGGLPDTQYF	TGTGCCTGGAGTGTTGCGGGGGGGCTCCCAGATACGCAGTATTTT
.	.	TRBV28	16	TRBJ1-5	CASSGGEYSGNQPQHF	TGTGCCAGCAGCGGGGGTGAGTATAGCGGCAATCAGCCCCAGCATTTT
.	.	TRBV30	14	TRBJ2-7	CAWSFVGGASEQYF	TGTGCCTGGAGTTTCGTGGGAGGAGCGTCCGAGCAGTACTTC
once	.	TRBV30	10	TRBJ2-3	CAWSRNTQYF	TGTGCCTGGAGCAGGAATACGCAGTATTTT
.	.	TRBV7-9	14	TRBJ2-5	CASSFVTGQETQYF	TGTGCCAGCAGTTTCGTGACAGGCCAAGAGACCCAGTACTTC
.	.	TRBV27	13	TRBJ1-4	CASRPTGDEKLFF	TGTGCCAGCAGGCCTACAGGAGATGAAAAACTGTTTTTT
.	.	TRBV2	17	TRBJ1-5	CASRDRRGTYSNQPQHF	TGTGCCAGCAGGGATAGGCGGGGCACTTATAGCAATCAGCCCCAGCATTTT
.	.	TRBV25-1	16	TRBJ2-3	CASSEVRAGGTDTQYF	TGTGCCAGCAGTGAAGTACGGGCCGGGGGTACAGATACGCAGTATTTT
.	.	TRBV6-1	13	TRBJ1-5	CASSAPGNQPQHF	TGTGCCAGCAGTGCGCCAGGGAATCAGCCCCAGCATTTT
.	TRBD1	TRBV6-6	14	TRBJ2-5	CASSRQGTQETQYF	TGTGCCAGCAGCAGACAGGGAACCCAAGAGACCCAGTACTTC
.	TRBD1	TRBV9	15	TRBJ1-1	CASSSPGTGATEAFF	TGTGCCAGCAGCAGTCCCGGGACAGGGGCTACTGAAGCTTTCTTT
.	TRBD1	TRBV5-1	15	TRBJ1-1	CASSSQGQGGTEAFF	TGCGCCAGCAGCTCTCAGGGACAGGGTGGCACTGAAGCTTTCTTT
.	TRBD2	TRBV27	15	TRBJ2-7	CASSQRTSAFYEQYF	TGTGCCAGCAGTCAAAGGACTAGCGCCTTCTACGAGCAGTACTTC
.	TRBD1	TRBV18	17	TRBJ2-3	CASSLQPGQGIQDTQYF	TGTGCCAGCTCACTGCAACCGGGACAGGGGATTCAAGATACGCAGTATTTT
.	.	TRBV6-1	16	TRBJ1-3	CASSEKLDNSGNTIYF	TGTGCCAGCAGTGAAAAGCTCGACAACTCTGGAAACACCATATATTTT
once	TRBD2	TRBV7-8	14	TRBJ2-7	CASSLIAGLEEQYF	TGTGCCAGCAGCTTAATAGCGGGACTCGAGGAGCAGTACTTC
.	TRBD1	TRBV7-6	15	TRBJ1-1	CASSGGQVLGQRAFF	TGTGCCAGCAGCGGGGGACAGGTACTCGGTCAGAGAGCTTTCTTT
.	TRBD1	TRBV2	16	TRBJ1-5	CASSRSGTGGNQPQHF	TGTGCCAGCAGCAGGTCCGGGACAGGGGGTAATCAGCCCCAGCATTTT
.	.	TRBV6-4	15	TRBJ2-5	CASSDRDTLQETQYF	TGTGCCAGCAGTGACCGGGACACTCTGCAAGAGACCCAGTACTTC
once	TRBD1	TRBV7-6	15	TRBJ1-2	CASSYYRGPAFGYTF	TGTGCCAGCAGTTACTACAGGGGGCCTGCTTTCGGCTACACCTTC
.	TRBD2	TRBV11-3	15	TRBJ2-1	CASSQLAGDYNEQFF	TGTGCCAGCAGCCAGCTGGCGGGAGATTACAATGAGCAGTTCTTC
.	.	TRBV15	14	TRBJ2-3	CATSSEGERDTQYF	TGTGCCACCAGCAGTGAGGGCGAACGGGATACGCAGTATTTT
.	.	TRBV5-1	13	TRBJ2-3	CASSSGDSFVKYF	TGCGCCAGCAGCTCCGGTGACAGTTTTGTTAAGTATTTT
.	.	TRBV4-3	17	TRBJ2-2	CASSQDRGGAGTGELFF	TGCGCCAGCAGCCAAGATAGAGGGGGTGCGGGCACCGGGGAGCTGTTTTTT
.	.	TRBV5-6	13	TRBJ1-5	CASSLGGSQPQHF	TGTGCCAGCAGCTTGGGCGGTTCTCAGCCCCAGCATTTT
.	.	TRBV30	15	TRBJ2-6	CAWEYVSSGANVLTF	TGTGCCTGGGAGTACGTAAGCTCTGGGGCCAACGTCCTGACTTTC
.	.	TRBV11-2	18	TRBJ2-7	CASSFPRLVAGSPYEQYF	TGTGCCAGCAGCTTCCCTCGTTTGGTTGCAGGGTCCCCCTACGAGCAGTACTTC
few	.	TRBV27	13	TRBJ1-1	CASRWGEGREAFF	TGTGCCAGCAGGTGGGGGGAGGGACGTGAAGCTTTCTTT
.	.	TRBV18	16	TRBJ1-4	CASSPGRRATNEKLFF	TGTGCCAGCTCACCTGGTCGTCGAGCAACTAATGAAAAACTGTTTTTT
.	.	TRBV27	17	TRBJ2-7	CASSSFAGTLIPYEQYF	TGTGCCAGCAGTTCCTTCGCCGGGACACTGATCCCCTACGAGCAGTACTTC
.	.	TRBV27	13	TRBJ1-2	CASSVYSNYGYTF	TGTGCCAGCAGTGTTTACAGCAACTATGGCTACACCTTC
once	TRBD2	TRBV10-3	14	TRBJ2-7	CAISEGLAGGEQYF	TGTGCCATCAGTGAGGGACTAGCGGGAGGCGAGCAGTACTTC
.	TRBD2	TRBV2	14	TRBJ2-1	CASRGAGLDNEQFF	TGTGCCAGCCGGGGAGCGGGGTTAGACAATGAGCAGTTCTTC
.	TRBD1	TRBV4-1	15	TRBJ1-4	CASSHRQGTNEKLFF	TGCGCCAGCAGCCACCGACAGGGAACTAATGAAAAACTGTTTTTT
.	.	TRBV10-2	14	TRBJ1-5	CASRPDTRGQPQHF	TGCGCCAGCAGACCCGACACCAGGGGACAGCCCCAGCATTTT
.	.	TRBV5-6	14	TRBJ2-7	CASSWGPVGYEQYF	TGTGCCAGCAGCTGGGGGCCAGTAGGGTACGAGCAGTACTTC
.	.	TRBV6-5	15	TRBJ2-2	CATSSDRGVTGELFF	TGTGCCACCTCCTCGGACAGAGGGGTGACCGGGGAGCTGTTTTTT
.	.	TRBV27	17	TRBJ2-3	CASSATTDRGGGTTQYF	TGTGCCAGCAGTGCTACCACCGACAGGGGCGGGGGAACTACGCAGTATTTT
.	TRBD2	TRBV4-3	17	TRBJ2-1	CASSQEVAGGQGGEQFF	TGCGCCAGCAGCCAAGAAGTAGCGGGGGGCCAGGGAGGTGAGCAGTTCTTC
.	TRBD1	TRBV7-9	13	TRBJ2-7	CASSLTGVDEQYF	TGTGCCAGCAGCTTGACAGGGGTGGATGAGCAGTACTTC
.	TRBD2	TRBV7-2	13	TRBJ2-7	CASSLAASGWQYF	TGTGCCAGCAGCTTAGCAGCTAGCGGCTGGCAGTACTTC
.	TRBD2	TRBV29-1	12	TRBJ2-7	CSVGRAGGEQYF	TGCAGCGTCGGGAGGGCCGGGGGCGAGCAGTACTTC
.	.	TRBV29-1	14	TRBJ1-2	CSVIPSGQLGGYTF	TGCAGCGTCATTCCGAGTGGGCAATTAGGTGGCTACACCTTC
.	TRBD1	TRBV10-3	14	TRBJ1-4	CAISEGTANEKLFF	TGTGCCATCAGTGAGGGGACAGCGAATGAAAAACTGTTTTTT
.	.	TRBV27	16	TRBJ1-3	CASSSNRQSSGNTIYF	TGTGCCAGCAGTTCAAATCGACAGAGCTCTGGAAACACCATATATTTT
.	TRBD1	TRBV27	15	TRBJ1-2	CASSPMDRVYYGYTF	TGTGCCAGCAGCCCAATGGACAGGGTCTACTATGGCTACACCTTC
.	.	TRBV29-1	14	TRBJ2-2	CSVPGTSNTGELFF	TGCAGCGTCCCAGGGACTTCGAACACCGGGGAGCTGTTTTTT
.	.	TRBV6-5	15	TRBJ2-1	CASSYDRRIYNEQFF	TGTGCCAGCAGTTACGACCGGAGGATCTACAATGAGCAGTTCTTC